The 27 T cell receptor beta chains given below trace back to one sample, sequenced in a study of beta chain features in type 1 diabetes. Expressed TCRB transcripts were sequenced after all isolated RNA was converted to cDNA. Method: immunoSEQ multiplex PCR; TCRdb's copy keeps in-frame clones and lacks some. The repertoire has 150,000 to 180,000 clones, more than 9.5% of them found once; the top ten carry under 2.5%. Sequencing was performed on central memory CD4+ T cells from blood. The receptors come from a man aged 18 to 30 in good health.

The rearrangement joins TRBV6-6 to TRBJ2-5; 7 nucleotides align to TRBD1. The V gene end was trimmed by 6 bases and the J gene end by 2 bases; junction bases not matched to a gene: 6. From germline, CDR1 is MNHNY and CDR2 SVGAGI (reference sequence). The CDR3 spans 14 residues. The DNA of the CDR3 is TGTGCCAGCAGGGGACAGAGCAAACAAGAGACCCAGTACTTC. It specifies CASRGQSKQETQYF.

The genes are TRBV7-9 and TRBJ1-6, with D unresolved. Between the trimmed V and J ends, which lost 4 bases and 11 bases, there was a span of 15 bases. CDR3 length: 14 residues. Germline V gene lookup returns CDR1 SEHNR and CDR2 FQNEAQ (reference sequence). The CDR3 loop is CASSSPKSGTPLHF. In DNA form, the CDR3 reads TGTGCCAGCAGCTCACCGAAATCGGGAACACCCCTCCACTTT. Using reference TRBV7-9 and TRBJ1-6 for the parts outside the CDR3, the full variable domain is DTGVSQNPRHKITKRGQNVTFRCDPISEHNRLYWYRQTLGQGPEFLTYFQNEAQLEKSRLLSDRFSAERPKGSFSTLEIQRTEQGDSAMYLCASSSPKSGTPLHFGNGTRLTVT.

This rearrangement joins TRBV2 to TRBJ2-7; the match to TRBD1 covers 7 bases. Germline CDR1 and CDR2: SNHLY and FYNNEI. The CDR3 is 13 residues long. J was trimmed by 3 bases and V by 7 bases; bases with no gene match: 6. The CDR3 bases are TGTGCCAGCAAAGTACAGGGGCGCTACGAGCAGTACTTC. This codes for CASKVQGRYEQYF.

J is TRBJ1-2 and V is TRBV27; D gene unclear. V gave up 3 bases and J gave up 1 base, with 9 bases separating them. The CDR3 runs 14 residues. CDR1 is MNHEY, CDR2 SMNVEV, per germline (reference sequence). CDR3 protein: CASSFGLGNYGYTF. DNA of the CDR3: TGTGCCAGCAGTTTCGGTCTGGGTAACTATGGCTACACCTTC.

This clone was seen more than once but under ten times. This chain uses TRBV11-2 with TRBJ2-7; 8 nucleotides match TRBD2. In germline, CDR1 is SGHAT, CDR2 FQNNGV. With 1 base clipped from V and 3 bases from J, the junction kept 5 bases outside the gene matches. This CDR3 comprises 15 residues. This CDR3 is CASSLALAGHYEQYF. The CDR3 DNA follows: TGTGCCAGCAGCTTAGCTCTAGCGGGCCACTACGAGCAGTACTTC.

This clone has just a few counts. V usage is TRBV4-3 and J usage is TRBJ2-7, with D tentatively TRBD2 (7 bases). Trimming took 0 bases from V and 2 from J, leaving 11 bases between them. Germline V CDR1 and CDR2: LGHNA, YSLEER. The CDR3 has 15 amino acids. CDR3: CASSQDGGGPYEQYF. The CDR3 DNA follows: TGCGCCAGCAGCCAAGACGGCGGGGGCCCCTACGAGCAGTACTTC.

J is TRBJ1-2 and V is TRBV15; D is ambiguous. V was clipped by 6 bases and J by 7 bases, with 9 bases between them. Germline V CDR1 and CDR2: LNHNV, YYDKDF (reference sequence). The CDR3 runs to 11 residues. The CDR3 sequence: CATRGTVGYTF. The CDR3 bases are TGTGCCACCAGGGGAACAGTTGGCTACACCTTC. Filled out from reference TRBV15 and TRBJ1-2, the complete variable domain reads DAMVIQNPRYQVTQFGKPVTLSCSQTLNHNVMYWYQQKSSQAPKLLFHYYDKDFNNEADTPDNFQSRRPNTSFCFLDIRSPGLGDTAMYLCATRGTVGYTFGSGTRLTVV.

Points on this clone: Other nucleotide sequences in the sample specify the same CDR3. V gene TRBV30 combines with J gene TRBJ1-1; D remains ambiguous. Trimming took 0 bases from V and 0 from J, leaving 5 bases between them. The CDR3 runs 13 residues. Germline V lookup: CDR1 GTSNPN, CDR2 SVGIG (reference sequence). The CDR3 DNA follows: TGTGCCTGGAGTGTAGGGCTGAACACTGAAGCTTTCTTT. Its protein is CAWSVGLNTEAFF.

The V and J genes are TRBV4-2 and TRBJ2-1; the match to TRBD1 covers 7 bases. This CDR3 is built from 16 residues. Losses at the gene ends were 4 bases for V and 1 base for J; bases not matched to a gene: 7. Germline loops: CDR1 LGHNA, CDR2 YNFKEQ. This CDR3 reads CASSRQGTQSYNEQFF. DNA for the CDR3: TGTGCCAGCAGCCGACAGGGAACCCAATCCTACAATGAGCAGTTCTTC.

In its sample, this clone was seen a few times. The chain combines TRBV4-3 with TRBJ1-5; D unclear. Germline loops: CDR1 LGHNA, CDR2 YSLEER. The CDR3 extends over 14 amino acids. V gave up 2 bases and J gave up 0 bases, with 5 bases separating them. The CDR3 DNA follows: TGCGCCAGCAGCCAACAGGTTAGCAATCAGCCCCAGCATTTT. It yields the protein CASSQQVSNQPQHF.

The rearrangement links TRBV7-9 to TRBJ2-2; the D gene is possibly TRBD2 (5 bases). The ends were cut back, 5 bases at V and 5 bases at J, with 15 bases in the middle. The germline V gene encodes CDR1 SEHNR and CDR2 FQNEAQ (reference sequence). The CDR3 is 15 residues long. CDR3 nucleotide sequence: TGTGCCAGCAGCCCCCTAGGTCGGAGGACCGGGGAGCTGTTTTTT. This sequence encodes CASSPLGRRTGELFF.

This clone occurred a few times. The chain combines TRBV27 with TRBJ2-5; D possibly corresponds to TRBD1 (5 bases). The CDR3 loop spans 15 amino acids. The V end was cut by 7 bases, the J end by 1 base, with 16 bases between. Germline CDR1 MNHEY, CDR2 SMNVEV (reference sequence). CDR3 sequence reads: CASNLTGRVQETQYF. CDR3 DNA sequence: TGTGCCAGCAATCTCACAGGCAGGGTCCAAGAGACCCAGTACTTC.

This clone was detected a few times. The rearrangement joins TRBV7-8 to TRBJ2-1, with a weak D call TRBD1 (6 bases). Germline V CDR1 and CDR2: SGHVS, FQNEAQ. The V end was cut by 2 bases, the J end by 1 base, with 12 bases between. The CDR3 sequence is 16 residues long. CDR3 sequence: CASSLRTGMSYNEQFF. Here the CDR3 DNA reads TGTGCCAGCAGCTTAAGAACAGGGATGTCCTACAATGAGCAGTTCTTC.

In DNA, the CDR3 is TGTGCCAGCAGCTTGAGGTTAGCGGGAGTCACAGATACGCAGTATTTT. Protein: CASSLRLAGVTDTQYF. V and J are TRBV5-4 and TRBJ2-3; 9 bases agree with TRBD2. With 1 base clipped from V and 2 bases from J, the junction kept 5 bases outside the gene matches. The CDR3 has 16 amino acids. CDR1 is SGHNT, CDR2 YYREEE, per germline (reference sequence).

This clone has only a few counts. This rearrangement joins TRBV29-1 to TRBJ1-2, with D tentatively TRBD1 (6 bases). The CDR3 is 13 residues long. Per the germline V gene, CDR1 is SQVTM and CDR2 is ANQGSEA. The V and J ends lost 7 bases and 2 bases respectively, with 14 bases between them. The CDR3 reads CSGAAGANYGYTF. The CDR3 region has the DNA TGCAGCGGTGCCGCAGGGGCCAACTATGGCTACACCTTC.

The chain recombines TRBV28 with TRBJ2-1, with 9 bases identical to TRBD1. V trimming: 6 bases; J trimming: 4 bases; junction bases outside the gene matches: 7. CDR1 is MDHEN, CDR2 SYDVKM, per germline. The CDR3 runs 15 residues. CDR3 residues: CASSNLGQGYNEQFF. CDR3 DNA sequence: TGTGCCAGCAGCAATTTGGGACAGGGATACAATGAGCAGTTCTTC. Full variable domain (missing parts from reference TRBV28 and TRBJ2-1): DVKVTQSSRYLVKRTGEKVFLECVQDMDHENMFWYRQDPGLGLRLIYFSYDVKMKEKGDIPEGYSVSREKKERFSLILESASTNQTSMYLCASSNLGQGYNEQFFGPGTRLTVL.

The chain uses TRBV29-1 and TRBJ2-2; D may correspond to TRBD1 or TRBD2 (5 bases each). Between the trimmed V and J ends, which lost 3 bases and 0 bases, there was a span of 8 bases. Germline V gene data show CDR1 as SQVTM and CDR2 as ANQGSEA. The CDR3 contains 14 residues. CDR3 DNA: TGCAGCGTTGACCAGGGACCGAACACCGGGGAGCTGTTTTTT. Amino acid sequence: CSVDQGPNTGELFF.

V gene TRBV5-6 combines with J gene TRBJ1-6; D not certain. V was cut by 1 base and J by 0 bases, with 8 bases left in between. The V gene's germline CDR1 is SGHDT and CDR2 YYEEEE. CDR3 length: 16 amino acids. CDR3 in amino acids: CASSLTLSSYNSPLHF. CDR3 bases: TGTGCCAGCAGCTTGACACTTAGCTCCTATAATTCACCCCTCCACTTT. The full variable domain, in which reference TRBV5-6 and TRBJ1-6 provide the parts outside the CDR3, is DAGVTQSPTHLIKTRGQQVTLRCSPKSGHDTVSWYQQALGQGPQFIFQYYEEEERQRGNFPDRFSGHQFPNYSSELNVNALLLGDSALYLCASSLTLSSYNSPLHFGNGTRLTVT.

The chain has TRBV7-2 and TRBJ2-7; the match to TRBD1 covers 9 bases. Germline V gene sequence: CDR1 SGHTA, CDR2 FQGNSA. V was clipped by 4 bases and J by 5 bases; unmatched bases: 6. The CDR3 sequence is 14 residues long. CDR3 coding DNA: TGTGCCAGCAGCTCAGGGACAGGGCGCCACGAGCAGTACTTC. Translating gives CASSSGTGRHEQYF.

This clone was found a few times. In DNA, the CDR3 is TGCAGCGTGCGGTACCTTTCTCGTTTCGAAGCGGGGATGACACGGGAGACCCAGTACTTC. This translates into CSVRYLSRFEAGMTRETQYF. V is TRBV29-1 and J is TRBJ2-5; 7 bases line up with TRBD2. CDR1 and CDR2 from the germline V gene are SQVTM and ANQGSEA. This CDR3 has 20 amino acids. Germline trimming cut 6 bases from V and 5 bases from J; bases unmatched to any gene: 30. Drawing the rest from reference TRBV29-1 and TRBJ2-5, the complete variable domain is SAVISQKPSRDICQRGTSLTIQCQVDSQVTMMFWYRQQPGQSLTLIATANQGSEATYESGFVIDKFPISRPNLTFSTLTVSNMSPEDSSIYLCSVRYLSRFEAGMTRETQYFGPGTRLLVL.

On this clone: A read error is possible here, since a much larger clone lies one base away. Other DNA variants within this sample encode the same CDR3. The gene calls are TRBV30 and TRBJ1-1; unclear D gene. The ends were cut back, 5 bases at V and 8 bases at J, with 15 bases in the middle. The CDR3 sequence is 12 residues long. Germline V gene lookup returns CDR1 GTSNPN and CDR2 SVGIG (reference sequence). The CDR3 sequence is CAWGPRAAEAFF. DNA of the CDR3: TGTGCCTGGGGGCCTAGGGCAGCCGAAGCTTTCTTT.

This clone was observed a handful of times. The gene calls are TRBV29-1 and TRBJ2-2; the D is unclear. Trimming stripped 5 bases from V and 4 bases from J, with 11 bases between. From germline, CDR1 is SQVTM and CDR2 ANQGSEA. CDR3 length: 13 amino acids. CDR3 in DNA: TGCAGCGTTCGAAAGGGTTTCACCGGGGAGCTGTTTTTT. This encodes CSVRKGFTGELFF.

Concerning this clone: A much larger clone is a single base away; this may be a read error. The chain is built from TRBV7-9 and TRBJ1-4, with 9 nucleotides matching TRBD1. Trimming at V came to 3 bases and at J to 7 bases, leaving 3 bases not matched to a gene. This CDR3 comprises 14 residues. CDR1 SEHNR and CDR2 FQNEAQ come from the germline V gene (reference sequence). The CDR3 region is CASSFTGGVEKLFF. The CDR3 coding sequence is TGTGCCAGCAGCTTCACAGGGGGCGTTGAAAAACTGTTTTTT.

This clone was observed a handful of times. This chain connects TRBV27 to TRBJ2-7; D not resolved. The CDR3 is 14 amino acids. V shed 6 bases and J shed 0 bases, with 12 bases lying between them. Germline CDR1 and CDR2: MNHEY and SMNVEV (reference sequence). CDR3 loop: CASRVWQNSYEQYF. In nucleotides, the CDR3 is TGTGCCAGCAGGGTGTGGCAGAACTCCTACGAGCAGTACTTC.

This clone was observed a handful of times. This chain connects TRBV6-4 to TRBJ2-2; possible D gene TRBD1, 6 bases. The CDR3 covers 13 residues. Germline CDR1 and CDR2: MRHNA and SNTAGT. With 3 bases removed from V and 7 bases from J, the gap between germline ends came to 9 bases. The CDR3: CASSEGAHGELFF. CDR3 bases: TGTGCCAGCAGTGAGGGGGCGCACGGGGAGCTGTTTTTT.

V and J are TRBV29-1 and TRBJ1-4; TRBD1 matches 9 bases. Germline CDR1 is SQVTM and CDR2 is ANQGSEA. V shed 0 bases and J 1 base; nucleotides not matched to a gene: 6. This CDR3 is built from 17 residues. CDR3: CSVEEQGARGTNEKLFF. CDR3 nucleotides: TGCAGCGTTGAAGAACAGGGGGCAAGGGGAACTAATGAAAAACTGTTTTTT.

The rearrangement uses TRBV7-9 and TRBJ2-3; D is tentatively TRBD1 or TRBD2 (5 bases each). The CDR3 loop spans 16 amino acids. Trimming took off 4 bases at V and 6 bases at J, with 20 bases between the two ends. CDR1 and CDR2 (germline): SEHNR, FQNEAQ (reference sequence). This chain's CDR3 is CASSSGTDFVLDTQYF. The CDR3 DNA sequence: TGTGCCAGCAGCTCGGGGACCGATTTTGTGTTGGATACGCAGTATTTT.